This T cell receptor (beta chain) came from a study of patients and donors after allogeneic stem cell transplantation. TCRdb processed the RT-PCR reads anew with MiXCR; each CDR3 protein has one entry. This table has 100,000 to 130,000 distinct CDR3 sequences, approximately 35% appearing once. The CDR3 extends over 16 amino acids. Between the trimmed V and J ends, which lost 1 base and 2 bases, there was a span of 14 bases. There are a few counts of this clonotype. V and J are TRBV12-3 or TRBV12-4 and TRBJ1-1; D possibly corresponds to TRBD1 (5 bases). Input material: blood, either unsorted or a sorted T cell fraction (not recorded which). The clonotype was recovered from a human donor who was either an allogeneic HSCT recipient or a stem cell or donor lymphocyte infusion donor (not recorded which). It is not recorded whose cells these are; they may come from a transplant donor. CDR3 sequence: CASSLVRRTLNTEAFF. As DNA, the CDR3 is TGTGCCAGCAGTTTAGTACGGAGGACACTAAACACTGAAGCTTTCTTT.